What follows describes a single T cell receptor (beta chain). This clonotype was counted a few times. The clone's antigen remains unknown. No per-base quality is available; no much larger clone lies one base away. This sample stems from a study of CD8 T cells in Susac syndrome (dated by TCRdb to about 2019). At the level of the whole study: Repertoire sequencing was used to test whether CD8+ T cell activation and differentiation in Susac syndrome was antigen driven. CD8+ T cell repertoire clonality was compared between about a dozen healthy donors, some 14 Susac syndrome patients and 15 multiple sclerosis patients.

Peripheral blood CD8+ and CD4+ T cells from healthy donors, Susac syndrome patients and multiple sclerosis patients were profiled by high-throughput TCR beta sequencing. Healthy donors were included as age- and sex-matched controls. CD8+ TEMRA cells were enriched by FACS, while bulk CD8+ and CD4+ T cells were purified by magnetic negative isolation. Blood was drawn into EDTA tubes, processed within 24 hours, and PBMCs were isolated by density gradient centrifugation. PBMCs destined for TCR sequencing were cryopreserved in liquid nitrogen and later thawed in a 37 °C water bath. Purity of sorted or isolated CD4+, CD8+ and CD8+ TEMRA cells was at least 90%. Paper-wide results and their limitations: The TCR sequencing and HLA analysis was acknowledged to have included a relatively small number of individuals.

RNA was extracted using the RNeasy kit, and roughly 0.5 to 1 microgram was reverse transcribed with random hexamers. The immunoSEQ multiplex PCR assay, covering 54 Vbeta and 13 Jbeta segments, was used to amplify TCR beta CDR3 regions. PCR amplification bias was corrected using a synthetic template baseline for primer optimization and computational correction. In the source study's methods: Reads were annotated to V, D and J genes per IMGT and analyzed with immunoSEQ Analyzer, keeping only productive sequences. Clonality was computed as one minus Shannon entropy normalized by log2 of the number of productive unique sequences. Public and private clones were assessed among the 100 most prevalent clones of each patient and control. A clone was defined as Susac-specific if it was absent from the healthy and MS cohorts, from some 1,100 published viral clones and from other ImmuneACCESS disease sequences. The raw public data were reprocessed by TCRdb itself: fastp quality trimming at Q25, MiXCR clonotype calling, in-frame beta chains only. Rows with one shared CDR3 protein collapse into an entry with the most common genes and DNA. TCRdb, not the authors, supplied the V and J calls. For this sample the table gives 40,000 to 55,000 distinct CDR3 sequences, of which about 92% were detected only once. Around 0.4% of the sample comes from the top ten.

Specimen: CD8+ T cells from PBMCs. The clonotype was recovered from a human donor in good health.

The CDR3 region reads CASSQEGLYGYTF. The DNA sequence is TGTGCCAGCAGCCAAGAGGGGCTCTATGGCTACACCTTC. The chain is encoded by TRBV3-1 joined to TRBJ1-2; tentative D gene TRBD1, with 5 bases matching. The CDR3 sequence holds 13 residues, the cysteine and phenylalanine included. The sequence is cut down to CDR3 DNA, 39 bases in frame from base 1. V sheds 0 bases and J sheds 4 bases, leaving 6 bases between their ends. The germline V gene (reference sequence) supplies CDR1 LGHDT and CDR2 YNNKEL.